This TCR beta chain was sequenced during a study of regulatory T cells in long-lasting Graves disease. Overall study: Graves' patients who were just diagnosed had used antithyroid drugs for under 3 months.

Time point given: newly diagnosed GD, antithyroid drugs for less than 3 months. PBMCs were the source of the RNA used for TCR sequencing. Those enrolled as patients came out of an endocrinology department in Xi'an, China. The CDR3 has 11 amino acids. Looked up from germline, CDR1 is DFQATT and CDR2 is SNEGSKA (reference sequence). In building TCR beta libraries, iRepertoire HTBI primers were used together with Arm-PCR of CDR3 regions. TCRdb fed the multiplex PCR reads into MiXCR, producing one record per CDR3 protein. This table holds 370,000 or so distinct CDR3 sequences, about 17% found once. In this sample, this clonotype turned up many times. One end of the junction fails to match germline, which may point to a read error. The same data also contributed to another study, on T cells in Graves' hyperthyroidism and ophthalmopathy.

This receptor was identified in a woman in her late teens or twenties with Graves disease. The V call is TRBV20-1, the J call TRBJ1-2; D uncertain. This specimen was peripheral blood mononuclear cells (PBMCs), taken at new diagnosis, from a patient treated with antithyroid drugs. This CDR3 is CSAGDGFGYTF. CDR3 in DNA: TGCAGTGCTGGAGACGGGTTTGGCTACACCTTC.